What follows describes a single T cell receptor (beta chain). What it binds is unknown. The sample is drawn from a study of cytomegalovirus exposure and HLA in healthy donors. This CDR3 has 16 residues. The V gene's germline CDR1 is SNHLY and CDR2 FYNNEI. V trimming: 5 bases; J trimming: 0 bases; junction bases outside the gene matches: 7. Study-wide results and caveats: Under in vitro conditions, three CMV-associated chains were confirmed as specific for CMV antigens.

With 60 Vbeta and 13 Jbeta primers, the PCR was carried out. TCRdb keeps only in-frame clones here, not all; method: immunoSEQ multiplex PCR. Of more than 60,000 clones listed, over 70% are singletons. This sequence originates from a man aged 40-55 years in good health and CMV-seropositive. The rearrangement uses TRBV2 and TRBJ1-3; TRBD1 agrees at 7 bases. The sequenced material came from PBMCs. The CDR3 protein is CASSQQGTSSGNTIYF. CDR3 coding DNA: TGTGCCAGCAGTCAACAGGGGACCTCCTCTGGAAACACCATATATTTT.